This TCR beta chain stems from a study of blood T cell repertoires in COVID-19. Study overall: Sites across the United States, Italy and Spain contributed samples from acute and convalescent COVID-19.

The CDR3 has 15 amino acids. Germline V gives CDR1 SGHNT, CDR2 YYREEE (reference sequence). Unmatched junction bases numbered 9, after V lost 0 bases and J lost 7 bases. In the original processing: How many nucleated cells were present was estimated from reference gene primer amplification. Method: immunoSEQ multiplex PCR; TCRdb's copy keeps in-frame clones and lacks some. Clone size and the V and J calls come from that table; the DNA yielded D and trimming. The table includes more than 200,000 clones, less than 90% detected once. This clone was counted only a few times. The V call is TRBV5-4, the J call TRBJ2-5, with TRBD2 matching over 7 bases. The sample taken for sequencing was peripheral blood. This TCR was sampled from a man in his 70s with acute or convalescent COVID-19. CDR3 DNA sequence: TGTGCCAGCAGCTTGGGGGCGGGGGAATCTGGGACCCAGTACTTC. It specifies CASSLGAGESGTQYF.